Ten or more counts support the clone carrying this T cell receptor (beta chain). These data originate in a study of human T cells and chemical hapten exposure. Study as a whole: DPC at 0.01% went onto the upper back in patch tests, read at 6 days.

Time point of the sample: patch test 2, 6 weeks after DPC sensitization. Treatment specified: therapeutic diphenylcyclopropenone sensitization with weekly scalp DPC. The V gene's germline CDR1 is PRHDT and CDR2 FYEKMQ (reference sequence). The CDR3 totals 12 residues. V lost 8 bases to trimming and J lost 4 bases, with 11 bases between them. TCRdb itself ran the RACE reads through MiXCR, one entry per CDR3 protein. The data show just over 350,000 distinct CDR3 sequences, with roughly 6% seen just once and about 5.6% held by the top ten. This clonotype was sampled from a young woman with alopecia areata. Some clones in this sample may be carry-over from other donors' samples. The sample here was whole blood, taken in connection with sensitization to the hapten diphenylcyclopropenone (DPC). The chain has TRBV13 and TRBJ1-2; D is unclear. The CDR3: CASSLRSYGYTF. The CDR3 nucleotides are TGTGCCAGCTCCCTACGAAGCTATGGCTACACCTTC.